The entry below describes one T cell receptor beta chain. In the original analysis: Reference gene primer amplification yielded estimated nucleated cell counts. Measured with immunoSEQ multiplex PCR; TCRdb has only the in-frame clones, and not every one. V and J calls and clone size are given by that table; D and trimming were obtained from the DNA. The profile shows about 59,000 clones, less than 75% of them singletons. This sample is drawn from a study of blood T cell repertoires in COVID-19. Across the study: The samples span acute and convalescent COVID-19 from the United States, Italy and Spain. From T cells, B-cell-depleted T cells, or PBMCs came the material, which was cDNA or gDNA.

This CDR3 has 15 residues. Germline values: CDR1 WNHNN, CDR2 SYGVQD (reference sequence). After removal of 5 bases from V and 2 bases from J, the junction contained 2 bases not matched to a gene. The receptor was isolated from a woman aged 45 to 65 with active or convalescent COVID-19. The chain carries TRBV10-1 and TRBJ2-1, with 11 bases matching TRBD2. The sample comprised peripheral blood. CDR3 DNA: TGCGCCAGCAGTCTAGCGGGAGGACCCTACAATGAGCAGTTCTTC. Translated, it gives CASSLAGGPYNEQFF.